This TCR beta chain was sequenced during a study of T cells after yellow fever vaccination. Across the whole study: Preparing low-cell-number fractions relied on SMART-Seq v4 Ultra Low Input. Overall study findings and caveats: Researchers report a weaker secondary response that nonetheless peaked faster, day 5 versus 15.

TCRdb redid the calling of the 5' RACE reads with MiXCR, one entry per CDR3 protein. This table holds fewer than 100,000 distinct CDR3 sequences, 4.5% to 6% found once. The CDR3 length is 15 residues. The V and J ends lost 6 bases and 5 bases, in that order; junction bases with no gene match: 10. Germline V lookup: CDR1 SNHLY, CDR2 FYNNEI. This clonotype has more than one count but fewer than ten. The antigen is undetermined. This specimen was CD8+ T cells sorted from PBMCs, taken 10 days after the yellow fever booster vaccination. The genes are TRBV2 and TRBJ2-1; 7 bases are a match to TRBD2. This receptor was identified in a man between 18 and 35 years old who received the YFV17D yellow fever vaccine. CDR3 residues: CASRRSSGDNNEQFF. CDR3 sequence (DNA): TGTGCCAGCAGAAGATCTAGCGGAGATAACAATGAGCAGTTCTTC. The whole variable domain, remainder taken from reference TRBV2 and TRBJ2-1, is EPEVTQTPSHQVTQMGQEVILRCVPISNHLYFYWYRQILGQKVEFLVSFYNNEISEKSEIFDDQFSVERPDGSNFTLKIRSTKLEDSAMYFCASRRSSGDNNEQFFGPGTRLTVL.